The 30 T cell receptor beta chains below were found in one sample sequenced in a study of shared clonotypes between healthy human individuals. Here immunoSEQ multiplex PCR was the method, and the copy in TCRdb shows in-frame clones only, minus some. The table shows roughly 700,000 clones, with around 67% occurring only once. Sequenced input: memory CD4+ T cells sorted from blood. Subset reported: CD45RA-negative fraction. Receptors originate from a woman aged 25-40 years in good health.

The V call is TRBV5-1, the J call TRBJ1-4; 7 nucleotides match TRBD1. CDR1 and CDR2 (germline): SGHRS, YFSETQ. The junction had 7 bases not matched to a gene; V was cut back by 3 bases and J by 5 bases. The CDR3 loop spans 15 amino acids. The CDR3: CASSSGGQINEKLFF. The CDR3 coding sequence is TGCGCCAGCAGCTCGGGGGGACAGATAAATGAAAAACTGTTTTTT.

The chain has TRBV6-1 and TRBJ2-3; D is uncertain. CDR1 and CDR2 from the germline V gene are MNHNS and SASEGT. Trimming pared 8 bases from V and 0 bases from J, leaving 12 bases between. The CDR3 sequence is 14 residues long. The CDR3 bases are TGTGCCAGCGCTCGGGTTTTTAGCACAGATACGCAGTATTTT. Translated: CASARVFSTDTQYF.

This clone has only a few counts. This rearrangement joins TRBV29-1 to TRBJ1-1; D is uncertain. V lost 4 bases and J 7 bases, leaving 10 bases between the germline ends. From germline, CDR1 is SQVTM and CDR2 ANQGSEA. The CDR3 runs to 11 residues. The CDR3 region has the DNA TGCAGCGTTGTACAGACCTTTGAAGCTTTCTTT. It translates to CSVVQTFEAFF.

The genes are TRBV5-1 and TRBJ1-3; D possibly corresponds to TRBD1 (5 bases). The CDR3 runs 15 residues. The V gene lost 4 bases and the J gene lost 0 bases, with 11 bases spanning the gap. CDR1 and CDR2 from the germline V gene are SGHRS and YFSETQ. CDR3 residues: CASSPRDGSGNTIYF. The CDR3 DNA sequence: TGCGCCAGCAGCCCTAGGGACGGCTCTGGAAACACCATATATTTT.

In DNA, the CDR3 is TGTGCCAGCAGTCCGCCGGGAACAACTAATGAAAAACTGTTTTTT. Translation gives CASSPPGTTNEKLFF. The chain carries TRBV28 and TRBJ1-4; D is unresolved. Germline values: CDR1 MDHEN, CDR2 SYDVKM. CDR3 length: 15 amino acids. V gave up 5 bases and J gave up 0 bases, with 10 bases separating them.

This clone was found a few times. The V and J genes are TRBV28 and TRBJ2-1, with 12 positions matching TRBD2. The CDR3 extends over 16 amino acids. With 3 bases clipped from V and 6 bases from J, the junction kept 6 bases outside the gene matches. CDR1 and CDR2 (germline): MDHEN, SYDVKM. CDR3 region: CASSLTSGSMGNEQFF. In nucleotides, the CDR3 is TGTGCCAGCAGTTTGACTAGCGGGAGTATGGGCAATGAGCAGTTCTTC. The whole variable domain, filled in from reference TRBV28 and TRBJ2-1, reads DVKVTQSSRYLVKRTGEKVFLECVQDMDHENMFWYRQDPGLGLRLIYFSYDVKMKEKGDIPEGYSVSREKKERFSLILESASTNQTSMYLCASSLTSGSMGNEQFFGPGTRLTVL.

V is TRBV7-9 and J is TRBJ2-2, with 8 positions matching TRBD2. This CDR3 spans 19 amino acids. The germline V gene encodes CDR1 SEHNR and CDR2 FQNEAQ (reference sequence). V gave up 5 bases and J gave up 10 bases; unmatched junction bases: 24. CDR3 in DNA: TGTGCCAGCAGCGCTGCCTTGGGAGCGGGAGTTGTGAATTGGGAGGAGCTGTTTTTT. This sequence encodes CASSAALGAGVVNWEELFF.

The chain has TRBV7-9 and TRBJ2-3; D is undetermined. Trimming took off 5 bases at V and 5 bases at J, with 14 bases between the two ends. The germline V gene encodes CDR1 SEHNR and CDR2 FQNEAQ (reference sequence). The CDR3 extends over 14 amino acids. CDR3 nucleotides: TGTGCCAGCAGCCCCCGCTTCGCTGAAGATACGCAGTATTTT. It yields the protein CASSPRFAEDTQYF.

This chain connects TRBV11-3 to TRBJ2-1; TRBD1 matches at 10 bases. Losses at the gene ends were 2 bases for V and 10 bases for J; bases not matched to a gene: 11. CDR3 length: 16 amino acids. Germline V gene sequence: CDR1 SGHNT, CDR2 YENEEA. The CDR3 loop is CASSLSDRGSLEEQFF. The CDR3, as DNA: TGTGCCAGCAGCTTATCGGACAGGGGGTCCTTGGAAGAGCAGTTCTTC.

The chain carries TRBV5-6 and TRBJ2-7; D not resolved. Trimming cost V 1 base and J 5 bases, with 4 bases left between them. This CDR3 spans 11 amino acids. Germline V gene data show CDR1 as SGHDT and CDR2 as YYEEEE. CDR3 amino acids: CASSLWNEQYF. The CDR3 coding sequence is TGTGCCAGCAGCTTGTGGAACGAGCAGTACTTC.

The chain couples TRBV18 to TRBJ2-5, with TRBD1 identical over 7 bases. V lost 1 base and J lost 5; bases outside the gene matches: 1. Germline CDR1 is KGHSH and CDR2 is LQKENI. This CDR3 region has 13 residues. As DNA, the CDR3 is TGTGCCAGCTCACCACAACAGGGGGAGACCCAGTACTTC. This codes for CASSPQQGETQYF.

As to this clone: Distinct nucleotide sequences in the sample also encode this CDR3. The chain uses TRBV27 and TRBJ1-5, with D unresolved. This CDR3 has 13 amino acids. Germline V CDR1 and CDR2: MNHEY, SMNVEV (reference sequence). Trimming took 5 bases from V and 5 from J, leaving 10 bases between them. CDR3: CASSPGRDQPQHF. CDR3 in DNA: TGTGCCAGCAGTCCCGGGAGGGATCAGCCCCAGCATTTT.

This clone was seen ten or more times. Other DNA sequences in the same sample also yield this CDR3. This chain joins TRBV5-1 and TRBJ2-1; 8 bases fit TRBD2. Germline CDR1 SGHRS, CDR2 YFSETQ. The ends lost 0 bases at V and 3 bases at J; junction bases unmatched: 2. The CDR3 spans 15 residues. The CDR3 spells CASSLASGSYNEQFF. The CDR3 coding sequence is TGCGCCAGCAGCTTGGCCAGCGGGAGCTACAATGAGCAGTTCTTC.

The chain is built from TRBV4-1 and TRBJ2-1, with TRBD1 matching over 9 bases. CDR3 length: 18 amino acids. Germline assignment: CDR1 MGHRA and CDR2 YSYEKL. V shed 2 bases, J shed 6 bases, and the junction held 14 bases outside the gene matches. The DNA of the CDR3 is TGCGCCAGCAGCCAACTTCGCGGGACAGGGAGGGGGCCCAATGAGCAGTTCTTC. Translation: CASSQLRGTGRGPNEQFF.

The DNA of the CDR3 is TGTGCCAGCAGCCCTGACCGGTACTACGAGCAGTACTTC. Amino acids: CASSPDRYYEQYF. The V gene is TRBV28, the J gene TRBJ2-7; D is uncertain. There are 13 residues in the CDR3. Germline V gives CDR1 MDHEN, CDR2 SYDVKM. V shed 6 bases and J shed 3 bases, with 12 bases lying between them.

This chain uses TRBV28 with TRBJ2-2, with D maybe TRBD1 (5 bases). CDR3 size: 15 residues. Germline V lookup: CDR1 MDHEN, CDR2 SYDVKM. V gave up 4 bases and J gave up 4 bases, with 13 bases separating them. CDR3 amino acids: CASSSQGRFTGELFF. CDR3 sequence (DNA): TGTGCCAGCAGTTCCCAGGGTCGTTTCACCGGGGAGCTGTTTTTT. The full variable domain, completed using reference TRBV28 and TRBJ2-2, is DVKVTQSSRYLVKRTGEKVFLECVQDMDHENMFWYRQDPGLGLRLIYFSYDVKMKEKGDIPEGYSVSREKKERFSLILESASTNQTSMYLCASSSQGRFTGELFFGEGSRLTVL.

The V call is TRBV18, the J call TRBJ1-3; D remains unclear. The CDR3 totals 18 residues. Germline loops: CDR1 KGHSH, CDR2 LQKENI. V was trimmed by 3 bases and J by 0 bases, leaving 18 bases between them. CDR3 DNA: TGTGCCAGCTCACCCCTCTCACAGACCACCACCTCTGGAAACACCATATATTTT. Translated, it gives CASSPLSQTTTSGNTIYF. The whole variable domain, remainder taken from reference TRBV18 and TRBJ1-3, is NAGVMQNPRHLVRRRGQEARLRCSPMKGHSHVYWYRQLPEEGLKFMVYLQKENIIDESGMPKERFSAEFPKEGPSILRIQQVVRGDSAAYFCASSPLSQTTTSGNTIYFGEGSWLTVV.

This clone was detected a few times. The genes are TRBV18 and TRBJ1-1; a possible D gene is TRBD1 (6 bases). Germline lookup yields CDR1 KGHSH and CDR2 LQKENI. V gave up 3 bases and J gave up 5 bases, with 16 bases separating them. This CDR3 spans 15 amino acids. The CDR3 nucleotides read TGTGCCAGCTCACCGAGTAGGGGGGCCGAGACTGAAGCTTTCTTT. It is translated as CASSPSRGAETEAFF. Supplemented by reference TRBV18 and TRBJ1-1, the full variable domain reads NAGVMQNPRHLVRRRGQEARLRCSPMKGHSHVYWYRQLPEEGLKFMVYLQKENIIDESGMPKERFSAEFPKEGPSILRIQQVVRGDSAAYFCASSPSRGAETEAFFGQGTRLTVV.

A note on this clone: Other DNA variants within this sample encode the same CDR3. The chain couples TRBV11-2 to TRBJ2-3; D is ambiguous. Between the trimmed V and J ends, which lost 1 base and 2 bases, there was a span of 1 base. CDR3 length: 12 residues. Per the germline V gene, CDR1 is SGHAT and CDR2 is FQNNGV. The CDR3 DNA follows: TGTGCCAGCAGCTTAGTCACAGATACGCAGTATTTT. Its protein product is CASSLVTDTQYF.

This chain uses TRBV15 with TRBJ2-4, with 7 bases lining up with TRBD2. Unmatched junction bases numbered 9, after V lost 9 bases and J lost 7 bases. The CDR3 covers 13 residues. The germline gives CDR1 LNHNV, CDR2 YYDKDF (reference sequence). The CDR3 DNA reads TGTGCCACTCGCTTCCAGGGAGGGAACATTCAGTACTTC. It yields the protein CATRFQGGNIQYF.

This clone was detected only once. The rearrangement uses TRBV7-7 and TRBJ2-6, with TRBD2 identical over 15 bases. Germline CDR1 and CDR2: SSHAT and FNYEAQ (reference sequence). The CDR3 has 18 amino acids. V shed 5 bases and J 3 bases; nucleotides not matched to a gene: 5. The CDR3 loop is CASSPGLAGGRGANVLTF. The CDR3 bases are TGTGCCAGCAGCCCCGGACTAGCGGGAGGGCGTGGGGCCAACGTCCTGACTTTC. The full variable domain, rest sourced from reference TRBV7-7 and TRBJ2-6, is GAGVSQSPRYKVTKRGQDVTLRCDPISSHATLYWYQQALGQGPEFLTYFNYEAQPDKSGLPSDRFSAERPEGSISTLTIQRTEQRDSAMYRCASSPGLAGGRGANVLTFGAGSRLTVL.

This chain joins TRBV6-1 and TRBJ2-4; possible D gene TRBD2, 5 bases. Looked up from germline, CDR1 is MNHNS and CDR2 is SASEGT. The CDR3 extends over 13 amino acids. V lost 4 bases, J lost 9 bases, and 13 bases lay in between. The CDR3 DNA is TGTGCCAGCAGTGCTGCTAGAGAGGGCATTCAGTACTTC. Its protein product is CASSAAREGIQYF.

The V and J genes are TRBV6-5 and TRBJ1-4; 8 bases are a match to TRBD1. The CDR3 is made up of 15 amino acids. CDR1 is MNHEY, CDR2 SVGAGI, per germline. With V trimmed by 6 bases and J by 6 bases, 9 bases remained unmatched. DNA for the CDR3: TGTGCCAGCAGCAGGACAGGGCCCAAGTATGAAAAACTGTTTTTT. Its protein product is CASSRTGPKYEKLFF.

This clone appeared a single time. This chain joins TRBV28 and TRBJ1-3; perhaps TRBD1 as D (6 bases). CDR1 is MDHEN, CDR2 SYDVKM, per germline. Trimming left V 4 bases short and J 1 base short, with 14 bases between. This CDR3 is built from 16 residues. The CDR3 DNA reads TGTGCCAGCAGTTCCCCCAGGGGATTTTCTGGAAACACCATATATTTT. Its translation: CASSSPRGFSGNTIYF.

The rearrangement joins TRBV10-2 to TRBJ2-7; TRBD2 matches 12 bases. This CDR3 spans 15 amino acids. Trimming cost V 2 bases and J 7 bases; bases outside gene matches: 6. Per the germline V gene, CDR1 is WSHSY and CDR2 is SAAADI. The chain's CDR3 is CASSEETSGRMEQYF. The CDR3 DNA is TGCGCCAGCAGTGAGGAGACTAGCGGGAGAATGGAGCAGTACTTC.

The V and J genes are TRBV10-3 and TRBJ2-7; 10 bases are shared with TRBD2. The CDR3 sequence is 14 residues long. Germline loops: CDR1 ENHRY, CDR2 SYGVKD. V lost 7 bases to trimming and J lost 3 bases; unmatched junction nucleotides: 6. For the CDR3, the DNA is TGTGCCATCAACGATAGCGGGAGGAACTACGAGCAGTACTTC. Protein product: CAINDSGRNYEQYF.

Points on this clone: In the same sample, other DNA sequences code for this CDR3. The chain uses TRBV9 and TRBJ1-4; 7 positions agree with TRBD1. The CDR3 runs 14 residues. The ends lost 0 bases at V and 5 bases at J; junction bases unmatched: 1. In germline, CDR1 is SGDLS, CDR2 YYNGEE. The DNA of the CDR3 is TGTGCCAGCAGCGTAGGACAGGGAAATGAAAAACTGTTTTTT. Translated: CASSVGQGNEKLFF.

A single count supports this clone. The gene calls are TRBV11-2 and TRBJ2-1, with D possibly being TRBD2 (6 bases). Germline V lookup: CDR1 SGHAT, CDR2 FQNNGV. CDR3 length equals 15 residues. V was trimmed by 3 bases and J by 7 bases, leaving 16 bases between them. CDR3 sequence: CASSLGTGVRNEQFF. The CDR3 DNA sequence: TGTGCCAGCAGCTTGGGGACGGGAGTCAGGAATGAGCAGTTCTTC.

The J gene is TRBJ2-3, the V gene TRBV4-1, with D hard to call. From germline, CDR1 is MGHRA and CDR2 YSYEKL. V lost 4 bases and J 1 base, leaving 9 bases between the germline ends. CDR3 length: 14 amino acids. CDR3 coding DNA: TGCGCCAGCAGCCTTCAAGCGCGCACAGATACGCAGTATTTT. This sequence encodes CASSLQARTDTQYF.

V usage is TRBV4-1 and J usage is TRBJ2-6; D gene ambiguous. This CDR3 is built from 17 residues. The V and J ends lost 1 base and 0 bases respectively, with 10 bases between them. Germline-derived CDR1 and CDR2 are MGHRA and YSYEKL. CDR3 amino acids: CASSQAAKASGANVLTF. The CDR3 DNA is TGCGCCAGCAGCCAAGCCGCCAAGGCCTCTGGGGCCAACGTCCTGACTTTC.